These 16 T cell receptor beta chains originate from one sample sequenced in a study of naive and memory T cell subsets. An equimolar mix of two oligonucleotides served as the beta constant-region primer for TRBC1 and TRBC2. Ligated cDNA was amplified by four rounds of PCR with nested alpha and beta constant-region primers and SP2. TCRdb independently ran MiXCR on the UMI-ligation and nested PCR reads; one entry per CDR3 protein. The sample carries 15,000 or so distinct CDR3 sequences, around 9% recorded once. Sequencing was performed on central memory CD8+ T cells from blood. The receptor source for this set is a human donor in good health.

This clonotype was recorded a few times. The gene calls are TRBV6-1 and TRBJ2-5; TRBD2 agrees at 11 bases. Germline V gives CDR1 MNHNS, CDR2 SASEGT. After removal of 3 bases from V and 2 bases from J, the junction contained 8 bases not matched to a gene. The CDR3 runs 17 residues. This CDR3 reads CASSEVLAGGGQETQYF. The CDR3 nucleotides are TGTGCCAGCAGTGAGGTTTTAGCGGGGGGGGGGCAAGAGACCCAGTACTTC.

This clonotype was seen only a few times. Written as DNA, the CDR3 is TGTGCCAGCAGAGGACAGATCAATGAGCAGTTCTTC. As protein: CASRGQINEQFF. The chain links TRBV2 to TRBJ2-1, with a possible D match to TRBD1 (6 bases). The length of the CDR3 is 12 residues. Germline assignment: CDR1 SNHLY and CDR2 FYNNEI. With 6 bases removed from V and 6 bases from J, the gap between germline ends came to 9 bases.

This clonotype was detected only a few times. V and J are TRBV11-1 and TRBJ2-3; 7 bases align to TRBD1. The J segment lost 3 bases and the V segment lost 4 bases, leaving 16 bases of the junction unmatched. This CDR3 comprises 18 residues. Germline CDR1 SGHAT, CDR2 FQDESV (reference sequence). The CDR3 coding sequence is TGTGCCAGCAGCTCTACATATTCCCGGGACAGCCCGACAGATACGCAGTATTTT. This sequence encodes CASSSTYSRDSPTDTQYF.

Judged by abundance, this clonotype is medium-sized (0.01 to 0.1%). This chain links TRBV6-1 with TRBJ2-3, with D maybe TRBD2 (5 bases). V was clipped by 5 bases and J by 4 bases, with 16 bases between them. This CDR3 region has 15 residues. Germline CDR1 reads MNHNS; CDR2 reads SASEGT. CDR3 sequence (DNA): TGTGCCAGCAGTCCGAGTGTTGAGGGCCCAGATACGCAGTATTTT. This gives the protein CASSPSVEGPDTQYF.

This clonotype was detected a few times. The gene calls are TRBV7-9 and TRBJ2-1; D ambiguous. Germline V CDR1 and CDR2: SEHNR, FQNEAQ (reference sequence). The CDR3 covers 14 residues. The ends were cut back, 3 bases at V and 5 bases at J, with 11 bases in the middle. The CDR3, as DNA: TGTGCCAGCAGCTTGAAAGCCTTGGACAATGAGCAGTTCTTC. Its protein is CASSLKALDNEQFF. Full variable domain (remainder filled in from reference TRBV7-9 and TRBJ2-1): DTGVSQNPRHKITKRGQNVTFRCDPISEHNRLYWYRQTLGQGPEFLTYFQNEAQLEKSRLLSDRFSAERPKGSFSTLEIQRTEQGDSAMYLCASSLKALDNEQFFGPGTRLTVL.

The chain employs TRBV27 and TRBJ2-7; perhaps TRBD1 as D (6 bases). The germline V and J ends were trimmed by 4 bases and 3 bases, with 10 bases remaining between them. This CDR3 is built from 13 residues. Germline V lookup: CDR1 MNHEY, CDR2 SMNVEV (reference sequence). The CDR3 coding sequence is TGTGCCAGCAGTTCCGGACAGATCTACGAGCAGTACTTC. The encoded protein is CASSSGQIYEQYF.

In its sample, this clonotype was seen many times. The chain uses TRBV6-6 and TRBJ2-3; D is perhaps TRBD1 (6 bases). The CDR3 spans 15 residues. CDR1 MNHNY and CDR2 SVGAGI come from the germline V gene (reference sequence). V dropped 4 bases and J dropped 0 bases, with 11 bases sitting between them. The CDR3 loop reads CASSSRDTSTDTQYF. The CDR3 DNA is TGTGCCAGCAGTTCGAGGGACACCAGCACAGATACGCAGTATTTT.

The V call is TRBV20-1, the J call TRBJ2-5, with D maybe TRBD2 (5 bases). The germline V gene encodes CDR1 DFQATT and CDR2 SNEGSKA (reference sequence). Trimming cost V 1 base and J 5 bases, with 26 bases left between them. The CDR3 loop spans 18 amino acids. The CDR3 reads CSARVPEVQVGVGETQYF. For the CDR3, the DNA is TGCAGTGCTAGAGTCCCGGAGGTTCAGGTGGGAGTTGGCGAGACCCAGTACTTC.

This clonotype was found many times. V and J are TRBV30 and TRBJ2-6; D remains unclear. Germline CDR1 and CDR2: GTSNPN and SVGIG (reference sequence). The V and J ends lost 2 bases and 0 bases respectively, with 11 bases between them. The CDR3 is 16 amino acids. The DNA for the CDR3 is TGTGCCTGGAGTCCACCAACTATCTCTGGGGCCAACGTCCTGACTTTC. Translating gives CAWSPPTISGANVLTF.

This clonotype has more than one count but fewer than ten. This chain uses TRBV20-1 with TRBJ2-5, with 8 bases lining up with TRBD2. Trimming cost V 1 base and J 1 base; bases outside gene matches: 2. CDR1 and CDR2 from the germline V gene are DFQATT and SNEGSKA (reference sequence). This CDR3 comprises 14 residues. The chain's CDR3 is CSARVGTSQETQYF. The CDR3 coding sequence is TGCAGTGCTAGAGTTGGGACTAGCCAAGAGACCCAGTACTTC.

The chain has TRBV7-9 and TRBJ2-1, with TRBD2 as a possible D gene (5 bases). The CDR3 has 15 residues. Germline-derived CDR1 and CDR2 are SEHNR and FQNEAQ (reference sequence). The germline V and J ends were trimmed by 5 bases and 5 bases, with 16 bases remaining between them. The CDR3 DNA follows: TGTGCCAGCAGCCCCCTGGGGAGCGAAGACAATGAGCAGTTCTTC. Its protein is CASSPLGSEDNEQFF.

This chain connects TRBV25-1 to TRBJ1-2; D is ambiguous. This CDR3 has 13 residues. V was cut by 6 bases and J by 7 bases, with 15 bases left in between. Germline V gene sequence: CDR1 MGHDK, CDR2 SYGVNS. In DNA form, the CDR3 reads TGTGCCAGCAGGGCAACGAGGGAACTTGGCTACACCTTC. This codes for CASRATRELGYTF.

This clonotype has just a few counts. This chain links TRBV19 with TRBJ2-1; 8 nucleotides align to TRBD2. Per the germline V gene, CDR1 is LNHDA and CDR2 is SQIVND (reference sequence). CDR3 length equals 16 residues. J lost 0 bases, V lost 2 bases, and 3 bases had no gene match. The CDR3 DNA follows: TGTGCCAGTAGTATAACTAGCGGCCACTCCTACAATGAGCAGTTCTTC. Protein product: CASSITSGHSYNEQFF.

The chain has TRBV11-3 and TRBJ2-5; 10 bases are a match to TRBD2. The germline V gene encodes CDR1 SGHNT and CDR2 YENEEA. V was clipped by 6 bases and J by 4 bases; unmatched bases: 2. CDR3 length: 13 amino acids. The CDR3: CASRLAGVETQYF. The CDR3 DNA follows: TGTGCCAGCAGGCTAGCGGGAGTAGAGACCCAGTACTTC.

This clonotype was seen a few times. Here the CDR3 DNA reads TGTGCCACCAGCAGAGTGAGGGGGGAGGCAGATACGCAGTATTTT. The encoded protein is CATSRVRGEADTQYF. V usage is TRBV15 and J usage is TRBJ2-3; D may be TRBD1 or TRBD2 (6 bases each). Looked up from germline, CDR1 is LNHNV and CDR2 is YYDKDF (reference sequence). V gave up 1 base and J gave up 4 bases, with 12 bases separating them. The CDR3 loop spans 15 amino acids.

Many counts were recorded for this clonotype. The chain joins TRBV7-3 to TRBJ2-6; D remains ambiguous. This CDR3 region has 16 residues. Germline V CDR1 and CDR2: SGHTA, FQGTGA. V lost 4 bases and J lost 1, with 11 bases in between. CDR3 DNA: TGTGCCAGCAGCTACTCCGGTGGGTCTGGGGCCAACGTCCTGACTTTC. Amino acids: CASSYSGGSGANVLTF.